The 5 T cell receptor gamma chains below all came from one sample that was sequenced in a study of Vγ9Vδ2 T cells in congenital toxoplasmosis. cDNA was made by template-switch reverse transcription with TRGC- and TRDC-specific primers in one tube. The TRGC primer design covered both constant genes, TRGC1 and TRGC2. TCRdb redid the clone calls on the reads with CATT. Found here are roughly 300 gamma-chain clones, 24% of them singletons; the top ten hold 30%. Sequencing used gamma-delta T cells from blood. These receptors were taken from a child under 10 years old born to a mother with Toxoplasma gondii infection during pregnancy, either congenitally infected or uninfected (not recorded which).

By sample fraction, this clone is large. The chain is built from TRGV9 and TRGJP. The V gene end was trimmed by 0 bases and the J gene end by 6 bases; junction bases not matched to a gene: 5. Germline V CDR1 and CDR2: GITISATS, ISYDGTV (reference sequence). CDR3 size: 17 residues. The CDR3 bases are TGTGCCTTGTGGGAGGTGCACACAGAGTTGGGCAAAAAAATCAAGGTATTT. Translated, it gives CALWEVHTELGKKIKVF.

With respect to this clone: With a much larger clone just one base away, this may be a read error. The rearrangement joins TRGV9 to TRGJP. In germline, CDR1 is GITISATS, CDR2 ISYDGTV (reference sequence). The CDR3 runs to 17 residues. The V and J ends lost 3 bases and 7 bases, in that order; junction bases with no gene match: 9. As DNA, the CDR3 is TGTGCCTTGTGGGAGCCGAAAAGGGAGTTGGGCAAAAAAATCAAGGTATTT. This translates into CALWEPKRELGKKIKVF.

This clone was seen more than once but under ten times. This sequence may be a read error, since a much larger clone differs from it by one base. This specimen includes other DNA sequences encoding the same CDR3. The chain joins TRGV9 to TRGJP. Losses at the gene ends were 0 bases for V and 7 bases for J; bases not matched to a gene: 0. CDR1 GITISATS and CDR2 ISYDGTV come from the germline V gene (reference sequence). This CDR3 contains 15 residues. This chain's CDR3 is CALWEVELGKKIKVF. In nucleotides, the CDR3 is TGTGCCTTGTGGGAGGTGGAGTTGGGCAAAAAAATCAAGGTATTT.

In its sample, this clone is large. The V gene is TRGV9, the J gene TRGJP. The CDR3 runs to 17 residues. The germline V gene has CDR1 GITISATS and CDR2 ISYDGTV (reference sequence). J was trimmed by 4 bases and V by 2 bases; bases with no gene match: 5. CDR3 bases: TGTGCCTTGTGGGAGGCGAAACAAGAGTTGGGCAAAAAAATCAAGGTATTT. This codes for CALWEAKQELGKKIKVF.

This clone is labeled as large. The chain couples TRGV10 to TRGJ1 or TRGJ2. TRGV10 has ORF status, its function being uncertain. With 13 bases clipped from V and 4 bases from J, the junction kept 2 bases outside the gene matches. The CDR3 is 9 residues long. The CDR3 DNA is TGTGCTGACTATTATAAGAAACTCTTT. Its translation: CADYYKKLF.